This T cell receptor beta chain was recovered during a study of T cell repertoires in ileal Crohn's disease. Background on the study: Surgery for a complication: stricturing in around 60%, penetrating in about 40%. The study's findings and limits: Compared with CD4 T cells, sorted CD8 cells carried more expanded clones.

Only a few counts were recorded for this clone. Its antigen remains unidentified. As to time point: neoterminal ileum biopsy at postoperative endoscopy, about 6 months after surgery. Trimming took off 5 bases at V and 7 bases at J, with 11 bases between the two ends. Per germline, CDR1 LNHDA and CDR2 SQIVND (reference sequence). This CDR3 has 13 residues. The table came from immunoSEQ multiplex PCR; TCRdb's copy has only in-frame clones and leaves some out. Of 15,000 to 20,000 clones listed, approximately 72% are singletons. The receptor was derived from an adult with Crohn's disease. Input material: ileal tissue. The rearrangement links TRBV19 to TRBJ1-4; D remains unclear. CDR3 region: CASSPRSGEKLFF. CDR3 coding DNA: TGTGCCAGTAGTCCGAGGTCTGGTGAAAAACTGTTTTTT. Together with reference TRBV19 and TRBJ1-4, the CDR3 gives the full variable domain: DGGITQSPKYLFRKEGQNVTLSCEQNLNHDAMYWYRQDPGQGLRLIYYSQIVNDFQKGDIAEGYSVSREKKESFPLTVTSAQKNPTAFYLCASSPRSGEKLFFGSGTQLSVL.